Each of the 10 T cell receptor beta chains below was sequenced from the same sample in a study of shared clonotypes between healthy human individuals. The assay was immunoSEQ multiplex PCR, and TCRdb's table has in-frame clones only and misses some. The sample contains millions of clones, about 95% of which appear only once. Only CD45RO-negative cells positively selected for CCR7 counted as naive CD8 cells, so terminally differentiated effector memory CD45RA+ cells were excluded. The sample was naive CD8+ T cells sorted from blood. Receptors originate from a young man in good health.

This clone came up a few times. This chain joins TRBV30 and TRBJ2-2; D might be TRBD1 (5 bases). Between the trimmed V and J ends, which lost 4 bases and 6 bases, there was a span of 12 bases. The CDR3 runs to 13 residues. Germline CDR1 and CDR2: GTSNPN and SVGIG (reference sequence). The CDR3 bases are TGTGCCTGGACCAATCAGGGATCCGGGGAGCTGTTTTTT. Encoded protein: CAWTNQGSGELFF.

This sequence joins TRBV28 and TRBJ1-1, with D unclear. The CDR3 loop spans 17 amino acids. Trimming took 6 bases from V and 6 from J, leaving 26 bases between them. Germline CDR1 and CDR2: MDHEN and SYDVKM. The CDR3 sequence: CASSPLGAVWSLPEAFF. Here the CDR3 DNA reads TGTGCCAGCAGCCCCCTGGGTGCAGTTTGGTCCCTCCCTGAAGCTTTCTTT.

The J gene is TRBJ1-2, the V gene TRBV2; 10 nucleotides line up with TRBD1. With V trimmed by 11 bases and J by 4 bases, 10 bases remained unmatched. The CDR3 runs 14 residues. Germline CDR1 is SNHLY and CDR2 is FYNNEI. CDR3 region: CARQGQGPSYGYTF. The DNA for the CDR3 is TGTGCCCGCCAGGGACAGGGGCCTTCCTATGGCTACACCTTC.

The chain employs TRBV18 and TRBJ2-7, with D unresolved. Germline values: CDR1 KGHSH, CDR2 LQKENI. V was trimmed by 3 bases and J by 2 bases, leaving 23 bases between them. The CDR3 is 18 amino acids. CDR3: CASSPLGAYGFDTYEQYF. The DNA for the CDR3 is TGTGCCAGCTCACCGCTCGGTGCTTACGGGTTCGACACCTACGAGCAGTACTTC. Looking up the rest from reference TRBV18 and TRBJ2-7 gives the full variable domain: NAGVMQNPRHLVRRRGQEARLRCSPMKGHSHVYWYRQLPEEGLKFMVYLQKENIIDESGMPKERFSAEFPKEGPSILRIQQVVRGDSAAYFCASSPLGAYGFDTYEQYFGPGTRLTVT.

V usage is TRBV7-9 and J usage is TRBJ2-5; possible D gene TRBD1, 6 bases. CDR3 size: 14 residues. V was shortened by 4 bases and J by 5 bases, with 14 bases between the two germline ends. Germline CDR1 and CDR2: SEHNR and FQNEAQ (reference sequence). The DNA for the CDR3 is TGTGCCAGCAGCTCCCGGGCTCAGGGGGAGACCCAGTACTTC. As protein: CASSSRAQGETQYF. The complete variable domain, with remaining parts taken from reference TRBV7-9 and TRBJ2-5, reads DTGVSQNPRHKITKRGQNVTFRCDPISEHNRLYWYRQTLGQGPEFLTYFQNEAQLEKSRLLSDRFSAERPKGSFSTLEIQRTEQGDSAMYLCASSSRAQGETQYFGPGTRLLVL.

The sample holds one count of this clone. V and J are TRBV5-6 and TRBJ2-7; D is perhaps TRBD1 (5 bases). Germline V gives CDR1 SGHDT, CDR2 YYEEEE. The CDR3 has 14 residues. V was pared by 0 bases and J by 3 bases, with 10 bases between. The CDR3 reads CASSLGAGFYEQYF. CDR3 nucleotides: TGTGCCAGCAGCTTGGGGGCAGGGTTCTACGAGCAGTACTTC. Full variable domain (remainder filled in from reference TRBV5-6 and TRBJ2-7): DAGVTQSPTHLIKTRGQQVTLRCSPKSGHDTVSWYQQALGQGPQFIFQYYEEEERQRGNFPDRFSGHQFPNYSSELNVNALLLGDSALYLCASSLGAGFYEQYFGPGTRLTVT.

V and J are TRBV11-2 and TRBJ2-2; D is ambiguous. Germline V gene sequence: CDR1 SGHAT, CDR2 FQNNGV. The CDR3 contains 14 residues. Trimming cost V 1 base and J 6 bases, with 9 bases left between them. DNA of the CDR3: TGTGCCAGCAGCTTAGTGACTGACGCCGGGGAGCTGTTTTTT. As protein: CASSLVTDAGELFF.

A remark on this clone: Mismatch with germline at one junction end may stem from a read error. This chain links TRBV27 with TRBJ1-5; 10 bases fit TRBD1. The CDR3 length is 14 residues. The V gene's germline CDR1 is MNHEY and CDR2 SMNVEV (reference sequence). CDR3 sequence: CASRTGGSTQPQHF. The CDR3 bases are TGTGCCAGCAGGACAGGGGGCAGCACTCAGCCCCAGCATTTT.

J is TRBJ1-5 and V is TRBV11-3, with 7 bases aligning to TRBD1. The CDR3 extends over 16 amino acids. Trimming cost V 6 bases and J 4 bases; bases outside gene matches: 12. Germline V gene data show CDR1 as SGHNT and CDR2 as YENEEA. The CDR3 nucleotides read TGTGCCAGCAGAATACTAAGCTCCAGGGGGAATCAGCCCCAGCATTTT. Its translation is CASRILSSRGNQPQHF.

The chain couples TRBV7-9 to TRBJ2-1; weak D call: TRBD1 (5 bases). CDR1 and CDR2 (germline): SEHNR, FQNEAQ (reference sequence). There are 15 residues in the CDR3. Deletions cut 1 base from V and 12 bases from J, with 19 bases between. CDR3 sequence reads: CASSLVGAQMWGQFF. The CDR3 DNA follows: TGTGCCAGCAGCTTAGTAGGGGCTCAGATGTGGGGGCAGTTCTTC.